The 7 T cell receptor beta chains below were found in one sample sequenced in a study of T cell repertoires in cytomegalovirus infection. Each CDR3 protein gets one entry after TCRdb re-called the reads with MiXCR. The sample has 100,000 or so distinct CDR3 sequences; 20% to 30% are singletons. Sequencing was done on a sample of CD8+ T cells from PBMCs. Receptors originate from a human donor in good health (CMV status not recorded). Some clones in this sample may be carry-over from other donors' samples.

This clonotype was counted a few times. CDR3 in DNA: TGCGCCAGCAGCTTGGAGTCCCTAGCTTACAATGAGCAGTTCTTC. This sequence encodes CASSLESLAYNEQFF. V is TRBV5-1 and J is TRBJ2-1, with a possible D match to TRBD2 (5 bases). Germline V gene data show CDR1 as SGHRS and CDR2 as YFSETQ. The CDR3 is 15 residues long. The germline V and J ends were trimmed by 0 bases and 4 bases, with 11 bases remaining between them. Complete variable domain (other parts from reference TRBV5-1 and TRBJ2-1): KAGVTQTPRYLIKTRGQQVTLSCSPISGHRSVSWYQQTPGQGLQFLFEYFSETQRNKGNFPGRFSGRQFSNSRSEMNVSTLELGDSALYLCASSLESLAYNEQFFGPGTRLTVL.

This clonotype was observed many times. V is TRBV20-1 and J is TRBJ1-1; TRBD1 might be the D (5 bases). V was cut by 5 bases and J by 7 bases, with 17 bases left in between. Germline V gives CDR1 DFQATT, CDR2 SNEGSKA (reference sequence). The CDR3 sequence is 13 residues long. The DNA of the CDR3 is TGCAGTGCTGCCTTTGAAGGGGATTATGAAGCTTTCTTT. Its translation: CSAAFEGDYEAFF.

This clonotype was counted many times. The rearrangement joins TRBV11-2 to TRBJ2-5; TRBD2 aligns across 7 bases. Germline-derived CDR1 and CDR2 are SGHAT and FQNNGV. Unmatched junction bases numbered 11, after V lost 5 bases and J lost 5 bases. The length of the CDR3 is 15 residues. The CDR3 protein is CASSGVERGSETQYF. The DNA for the CDR3 is TGTGCCAGCAGCGGGGTGGAGCGGGGTAGTGAGACCCAGTACTTC.

The chain links TRBV29-1 to TRBJ1-1, with D hard to call. The germline V gene has CDR1 SQVTM and CDR2 ANQGSEA. This CDR3 is 12 amino acids long. V shed 4 bases and J shed 1 base, with 7 bases lying between them. The CDR3 sequence is CSVVPGNTEAFF. The DNA of the CDR3 is TGCAGCGTTGTCCCAGGGAACACTGAAGCTTTCTTT.

This clonotype occurred a few times. The rearrangement links TRBV29-1 to TRBJ1-2, with 7 bases lining up with TRBD1. Per the germline V gene, CDR1 is SQVTM and CDR2 is ANQGSEA. Trimming at V came to 6 bases and at J to 6 bases, leaving 13 bases not matched to a gene. The CDR3 is made up of 14 amino acids. CDR3: CSVGTANWVHGYTF. Written as DNA, the CDR3 is TGCAGCGTGGGGACAGCGAATTGGGTTCATGGCTACACCTTC. The variable domain in full, with the rest retrieved from reference TRBV29-1 and TRBJ1-2, is SAVISQKPSRDICQRGTSLTIQCQVDSQVTMMFWYRQQPGQSLTLIATANQGSEATYESGFVIDKFPISRPNLTFSTLTVSNMSPEDSSIYLCSVGTANWVHGYTFGSGTRLTVV.

As regards this clonotype: At one of its ends the junction is not consistent with the germline gene, which may arise from a read error. This chain connects TRBV7-2 to TRBJ2-3; TRBD1 aligns across 11 bases. This CDR3 comprises 15 residues. Germline CDR1 SGHTA, CDR2 FQGNSA. The CDR3 region is CASGFGQGAADTQYF. CDR3 sequence (DNA): TGTGCCAGCGGCTTCGGACAGGGGGCTGCAGATACGCAGTATTTT.

At least ten counts were recorded for this clonotype. The chain carries TRBV7-2 and TRBJ2-2, with TRBD2 matching over 9 bases. V lost 0 bases and J lost 6; bases outside the gene matches: 2. Per the germline V gene, CDR1 is SGHTA and CDR2 is FQGNSA. The CDR3 sequence is 15 residues long. The CDR3 DNA reads TGTGCCAGCAGCTTAGCTAGCGGGAGCCCCGGGGAGCTGTTTTTT. This sequence encodes CASSLASGSPGELFF.